These 5 T cell receptor beta chains were all obtained from the same sample, sequenced in a study of blood T cell repertoires in COVID-19. Clones were read by immunoSEQ multiplex PCR, and TCRdb kept only the in-frame ones, dropping some. The sample consists of 250,000 to 300,000 clones, over 85% of them appearing once. Sequenced material: PBMCs or T cells enriched from blood (not recorded which). These receptors were obtained from an older woman who had recovered from COVID-19.

The V call is TRBV12-5, the J call TRBJ2-7; maybe TRBD2 (7 bases). The V gene lost 7 bases and the J gene lost 6 bases, with 25 bases spanning the gap. Germline CDR1 reads LGHNT; CDR2 reads FRNRAP. The CDR3 is made up of 16 amino acids. The CDR3 reads CASAPAAGHSPGEQYF. The CDR3 coding sequence is TGTGCTAGTGCCCCCGCAGCGGGACATTCTCCGGGCGAGCAGTACTTC.

This clone was counted a single time. V and J are TRBV3-1 (or the pseudogene TRBV3-2) and TRBJ1-1; D unresolved. Germline-derived CDR1 and CDR2 are LGHDT and YNNKEL (reference sequence). Trimming took 0 bases from V and 1 from J, leaving 6 bases between them. The CDR3 sequence is 14 residues long. The CDR3 is CASSQDVGNTEAFF. CDR3 DNA sequence: TGTGCCAGCAGCCAAGATGTCGGGAACACTGAAGCTTTCTTT.

The rearrangement joins TRBV6-2 or TRBV6-3 to TRBJ2-7, with 9 positions matching TRBD1. The V gene end was trimmed by 2 bases and the J gene end by 3 bases; junction bases not matched to a gene: 5. From germline, CDR1 is MNHEY and CDR2 SVGEGT. The CDR3 extends over 15 amino acids. The CDR3 DNA sequence: TGTGCCAGCAGTTACCCACAGGGGGCCGGCTACGAGCAGTACTTC. Translating gives CASSYPQGAGYEQYF.

A single count supports this clone. This chain links TRBV7-9 with TRBJ2-1, with 9 nucleotides matching TRBD1. Germline V gives CDR1 SEHNR, CDR2 FQNEAQ (reference sequence). This CDR3 region has 16 residues. V trimming: 3 bases; J trimming: 5 bases; junction bases outside the gene matches: 8. CDR3: CASSFSRTGANNEQFF. CDR3 DNA: TGTGCCAGCAGCTTCTCCCGGACAGGGGCAAACAATGAGCAGTTCTTC.

The chain carries TRBV15 and TRBJ2-7; TRBD1 matches 9 bases. Germline lookup yields CDR1 LNHNV and CDR2 YYDKDF (reference sequence). This CDR3 contains 14 residues. V was pared by 9 bases and J by 6 bases, with 12 bases of the junction left unmatched. In DNA, the CDR3 is TGTGCCACAACTCGGGACAGGGTCCCCTCCGAGCAGTACTTC. Translated: CATTRDRVPSEQYF.